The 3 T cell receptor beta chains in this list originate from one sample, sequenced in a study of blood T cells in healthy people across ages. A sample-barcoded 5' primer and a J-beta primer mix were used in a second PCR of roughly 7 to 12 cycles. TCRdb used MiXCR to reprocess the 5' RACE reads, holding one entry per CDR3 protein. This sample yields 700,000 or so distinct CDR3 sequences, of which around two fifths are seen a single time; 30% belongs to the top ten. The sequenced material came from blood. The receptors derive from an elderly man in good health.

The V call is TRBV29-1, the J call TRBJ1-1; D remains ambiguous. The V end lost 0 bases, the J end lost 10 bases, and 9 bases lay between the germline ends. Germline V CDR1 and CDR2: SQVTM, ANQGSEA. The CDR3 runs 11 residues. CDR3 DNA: TGCAGCGTTGAAGATGGGGAAGGAGCTTTCTTT. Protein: CSVEDGEGAFF.

The CDR3 DNA is TGTGCCAGCAGCCAAGCAGAGGGGTCGGGGGCCCAGTACTTC. Residues: CASSQAEGSGAQYF. The chain couples TRBV3-1 to TRBJ2-5; D is perhaps TRBD2 (6 bases). This CDR3 comprises 14 residues. With 1 base removed from V and 9 bases from J, the gap between germline ends came to 15 bases. CDR1 is LGHDT, CDR2 YNNKEL, per germline (reference sequence).

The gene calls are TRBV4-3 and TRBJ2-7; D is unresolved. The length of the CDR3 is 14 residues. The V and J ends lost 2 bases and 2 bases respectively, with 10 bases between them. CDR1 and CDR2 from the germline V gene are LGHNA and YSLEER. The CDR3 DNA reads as TGCGCCAGCAGCCAATTGGTCCGACCCTACGAGCAGTACTTC. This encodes CASSQLVRPYEQYF.